The rows below give T cell receptor beta chains drawn from one sample of a study of T cell changes during pregnancy in multiple sclerosis. Some clones are missing from TCRdb's copy, which holds only in-frame ones; the method was immunoSEQ multiplex PCR. This table has about 80,000 clones, roughly 93% appearing once. The sample was peripheral blood, taken in the third trimester of pregnancy. These receptors came from a female donor with multiple sclerosis, enrolled in a pregnancy study. The CDR3 runs from the conserved cysteine through the conserved F or W. A D gene is named only where the DNA matches it firmly. Clone size is given for some rows only: seen once, a few or many times, or a class if the clone is expanded.

TGCGCCAGCAGCCACAAACCCCCGGGACAGGGACTCTACGAGCAGTACTTC	CASSHKPPGQGLYEQYF	TRBD1	.	TRBV4-1	TRBJ2-7
TGTGCCAGCAGCGTCAAGGGGGCGAACACTGAAGCTTTCTTT	CASSVKGANTEAFF	TRBD1	.	TRBV9	TRBJ1-1
TGTGCCAGTAGTATATCGGTCCGGGAAGGAAACACCATATATTTT	CASSISVREGNTIYF	.	.	TRBV19	TRBJ1-3
TGTGCCAGCAGCGCGCTCCCCAATTCACCCCTCCACTTT	CASSALPNSPLHF	.	.	TRBV7-8	TRBJ1-6
TGTGCCAGCAGCATTTATACAGGTTCCTACGAGCAGTACTTC	CASSIYTGSYEQYF	.	.	TRBV11-1	TRBJ2-7
TGCAGCGTTGCACCCCGACAGGGGAGCGGAGAGACCCAGTACTTC	CSVAPRQGSGETQYF	TRBD1	once	TRBV29-1	TRBJ2-5
TGTGCCAGCAGCCGTGGACAGGTGGAAGCTTTCTTT	CASSRGQVEAFF	.	.	TRBV21-1	TRBJ1-1
TGTGCCAGCAGTTACCTCAATGGCGGGGGTGCGGATACGCAGTATTTT	CASSYLNGGGADTQYF	TRBD2	.	TRBV6-6	TRBJ2-3
TGTGCCAGCACCCTGGGGGGGGAGACCCAGTACTTC	CASTLGGETQYF	TRBD2	.	TRBV7-8	TRBJ2-5
TGCGCCAGCAGCTTTCGACAGGGGTCGCCCTTACGCGAGCAGTACTTC	CASSFRQGSPLREQYF	TRBD1	.	TRBV5-1	TRBJ2-7
TGTGCCTGGAGTTCGACAGTGTTTGGGGCCTATAATTCACCCCTCCACTTT	CAWSSTVFGAYNSPLHF	.	.	TRBV30	TRBJ1-6
TGTGCCAGCAGCCCAGGAGGACAGGGGTCCTACGAGCAGTACTTC	CASSPGGQGSYEQYF	TRBD1	.	TRBV5-4	TRBJ2-7
TGTGCCAGCAGCTTAACTAGCGGGACGAGCTCCTACAATGAGCAGTTCTTC	CASSLTSGTSSYNEQFF	TRBD2	.	TRBV7-2	TRBJ2-1
TGTGCCAGCAGCTTGAGCGGGGACGCCACCGGGGAGCTGTTTTTT	CASSLSGDATGELFF	TRBD2	.	TRBV7-3	TRBJ2-2
TGTGCCAGTAGTCAAACAGGGCTGAGAGACGAGCAGTACTTC	CASSQTGLRDEQYF	.	.	TRBV19	TRBJ2-7